This T cell receptor beta chain was obtained from a study of PD-1 blockade in classical Hodgkin lymphoma. With no exception, relapse followed autologous stem cell transplantation in all patients, and brentuximab vedotin exposure varied. This table comes from immunoSEQ multiplex PCR, and its TCRdb copy is limited to in-frame clones, with some not included. The top ten hold more than 20% of the sample, which has over 10,000 clones, 80% to 95% seen once. V lost 5 bases and J 3 bases, leaving 14 bases between the germline ends. The CDR3 runs to 14 residues. The germline V gene encodes CDR1 SGHAT and CDR2 FQDESV (reference sequence).

V is TRBV11-1 and J is TRBJ2-7; D perhaps matches TRBD2 (6 bases). The receptor's source is a human donor with classical Hodgkin lymphoma. The source was peripheral blood mononuclear cells (PBMCs), collected at baseline. The DNA for the CDR3 is TGTGCCAGCAGCCGACGGGACTCCTACTACGAGCAGTACTTC. Translated: CASSRRDSYYEQYF.